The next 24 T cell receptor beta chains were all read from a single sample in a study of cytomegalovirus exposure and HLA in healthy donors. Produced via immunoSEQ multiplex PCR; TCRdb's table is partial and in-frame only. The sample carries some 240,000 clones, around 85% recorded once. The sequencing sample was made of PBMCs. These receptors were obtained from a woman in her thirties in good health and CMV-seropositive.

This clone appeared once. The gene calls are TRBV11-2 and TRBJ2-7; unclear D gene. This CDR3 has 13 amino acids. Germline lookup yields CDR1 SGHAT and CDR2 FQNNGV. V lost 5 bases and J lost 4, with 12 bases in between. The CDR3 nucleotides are TGTGCCAGCAGCCGAGAGCTAGATTACGAGCAGTACTTC. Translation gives CASSRELDYEQYF. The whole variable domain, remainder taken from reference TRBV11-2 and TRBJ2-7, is EAGVAQSPRYKIIEKRQSVAFWCNPISGHATLYWYQQILGQGPKLLIQFQNNGVVDDSQLPKDRFSAERLKGVDSTLKIQPAKLEDSAVYLCASSRELDYEQYFGPGTRLTVT.

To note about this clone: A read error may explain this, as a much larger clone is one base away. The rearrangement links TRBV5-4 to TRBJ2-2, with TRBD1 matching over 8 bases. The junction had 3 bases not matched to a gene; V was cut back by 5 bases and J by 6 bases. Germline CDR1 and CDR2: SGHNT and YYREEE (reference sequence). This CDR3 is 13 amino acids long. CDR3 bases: TGTGCCAGCAGACAGGGGGAGTCCGGGGAGCTGTTTTTT. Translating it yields CASRQGESGELFF.

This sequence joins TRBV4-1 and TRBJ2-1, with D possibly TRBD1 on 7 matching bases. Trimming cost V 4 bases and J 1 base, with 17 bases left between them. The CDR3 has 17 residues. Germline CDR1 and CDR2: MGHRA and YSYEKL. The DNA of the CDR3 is TGCGCCAGCAGCCCAGGGGGGACGCGAAGTTCCTACAATGAGCAGTTCTTC. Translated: CASSPGGTRSSYNEQFF.

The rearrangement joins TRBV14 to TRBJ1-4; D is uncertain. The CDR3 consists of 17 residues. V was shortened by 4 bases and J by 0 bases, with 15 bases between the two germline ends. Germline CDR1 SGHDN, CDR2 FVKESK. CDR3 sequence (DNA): TGTGCCAGCAGCCCACTTGGGGTAGCGGCAACTAATGAAAAACTGTTTTTT. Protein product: CASSPLGVAATNEKLFF.

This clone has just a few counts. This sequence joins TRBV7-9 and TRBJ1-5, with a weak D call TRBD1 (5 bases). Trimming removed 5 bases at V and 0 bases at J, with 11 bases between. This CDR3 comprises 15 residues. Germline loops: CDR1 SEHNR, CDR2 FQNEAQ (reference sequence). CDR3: CASSLDSYSNQPQHF. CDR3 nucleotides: TGTGCCAGCAGCCTAGACAGTTATAGCAATCAGCCCCAGCATTTT.

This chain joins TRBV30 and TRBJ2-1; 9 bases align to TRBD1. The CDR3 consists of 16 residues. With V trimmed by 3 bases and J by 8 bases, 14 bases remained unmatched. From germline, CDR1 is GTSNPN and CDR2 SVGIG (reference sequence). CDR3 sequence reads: CAWSVGQGSFSDEQFF. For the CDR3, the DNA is TGTGCCTGGAGCGTGGGACAGGGAAGTTTTAGCGATGAGCAGTTCTTC. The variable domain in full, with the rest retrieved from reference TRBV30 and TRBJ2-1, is SQTIHQWPATLVQPVGSPLSLECTVEGTSNPNLYWYRQAAGRGLQLLFYSVGIGQISSEVPQNLSASRPQDRQFILSSKKLLLSDSGFYLCAWSVGQGSFSDEQFFGPGTRLTVL.

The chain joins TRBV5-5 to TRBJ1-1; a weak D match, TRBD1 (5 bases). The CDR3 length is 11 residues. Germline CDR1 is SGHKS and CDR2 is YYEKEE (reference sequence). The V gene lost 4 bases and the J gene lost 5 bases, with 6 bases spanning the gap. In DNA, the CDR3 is TGTGCCAGCAGCCCAGGGACTGAAGCTTTCTTT. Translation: CASSPGTEAFF.

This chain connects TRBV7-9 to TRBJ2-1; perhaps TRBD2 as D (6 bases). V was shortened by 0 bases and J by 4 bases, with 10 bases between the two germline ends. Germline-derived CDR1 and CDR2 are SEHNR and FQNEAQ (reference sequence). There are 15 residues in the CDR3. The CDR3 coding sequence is TGTGCCAGCAGCTTAGCGGGGGGAGAATACAATGAGCAGTTCTTC. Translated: CASSLAGGEYNEQFF.

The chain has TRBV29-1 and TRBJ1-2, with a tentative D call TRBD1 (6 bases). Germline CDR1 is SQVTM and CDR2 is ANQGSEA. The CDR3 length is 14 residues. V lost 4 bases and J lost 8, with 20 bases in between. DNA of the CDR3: TGCAGCGTTGTCCCCAGGGGCGTTCTGTGGGGCTACACCTTC. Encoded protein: CSVVPRGVLWGYTF.

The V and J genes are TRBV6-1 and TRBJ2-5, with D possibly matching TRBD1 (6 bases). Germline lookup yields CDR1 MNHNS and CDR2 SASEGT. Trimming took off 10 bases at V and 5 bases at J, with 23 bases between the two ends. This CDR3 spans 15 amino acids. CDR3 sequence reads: CATFLGTTIVETQYF. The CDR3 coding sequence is TGTGCCACCTTCCTCGGGACAACCATTGTGGAGACCCAGTACTTC.

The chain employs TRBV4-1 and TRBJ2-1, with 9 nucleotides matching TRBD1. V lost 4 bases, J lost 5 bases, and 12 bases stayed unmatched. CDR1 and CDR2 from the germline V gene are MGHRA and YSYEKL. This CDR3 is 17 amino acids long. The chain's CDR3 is CASSPQLGQGINNEQFF. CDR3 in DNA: TGCGCCAGCAGCCCGCAGCTAGGACAGGGGATCAACAATGAGCAGTTCTTC.

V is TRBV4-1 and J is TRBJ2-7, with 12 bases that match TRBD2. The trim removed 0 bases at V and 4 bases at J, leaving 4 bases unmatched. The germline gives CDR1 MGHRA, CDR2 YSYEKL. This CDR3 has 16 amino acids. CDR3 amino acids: CASSQDWTSGIYEQYF. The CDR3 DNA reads TGCGCCAGCAGCCAAGATTGGACTAGCGGGATTTACGAGCAGTACTTC.

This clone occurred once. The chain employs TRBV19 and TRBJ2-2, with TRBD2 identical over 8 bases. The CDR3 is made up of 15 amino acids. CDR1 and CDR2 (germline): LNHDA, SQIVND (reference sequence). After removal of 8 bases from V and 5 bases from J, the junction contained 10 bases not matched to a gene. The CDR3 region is CASHPGGEGTGELFF. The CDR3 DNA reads TGTGCCAGTCACCCGGGGGGGGAAGGGACCGGGGAGCTGTTTTTT.

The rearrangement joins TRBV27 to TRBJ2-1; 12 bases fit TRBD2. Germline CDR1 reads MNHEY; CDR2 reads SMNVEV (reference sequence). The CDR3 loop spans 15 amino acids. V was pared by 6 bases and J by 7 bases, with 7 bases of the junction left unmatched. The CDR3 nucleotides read TGTGCCAGCAGCCGACTAGCGGGAGAAAGGAATGAGCAGTTCTTC. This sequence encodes CASSRLAGERNEQFF.

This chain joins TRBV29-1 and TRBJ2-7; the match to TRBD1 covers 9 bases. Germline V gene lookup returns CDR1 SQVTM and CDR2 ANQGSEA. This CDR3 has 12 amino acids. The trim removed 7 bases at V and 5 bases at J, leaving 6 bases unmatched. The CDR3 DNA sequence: TGCAGCGGGAGATGGACAGGGGACGAGCAGTACTTC. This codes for CSGRWTGDEQYF.

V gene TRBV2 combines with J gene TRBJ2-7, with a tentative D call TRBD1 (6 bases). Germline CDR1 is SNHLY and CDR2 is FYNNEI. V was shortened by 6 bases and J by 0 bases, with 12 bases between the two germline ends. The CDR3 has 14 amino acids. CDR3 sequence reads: CASRLRGASYEQYF. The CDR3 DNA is TGTGCCAGCAGGCTCAGGGGAGCCTCCTACGAGCAGTACTTC.

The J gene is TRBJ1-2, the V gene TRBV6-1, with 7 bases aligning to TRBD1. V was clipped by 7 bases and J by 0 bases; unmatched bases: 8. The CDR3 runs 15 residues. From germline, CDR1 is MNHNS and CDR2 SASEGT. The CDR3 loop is CASTTAGQSNYGYTF. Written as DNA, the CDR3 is TGTGCCAGCACCACCGCGGGACAGTCTAACTATGGCTACACCTTC.

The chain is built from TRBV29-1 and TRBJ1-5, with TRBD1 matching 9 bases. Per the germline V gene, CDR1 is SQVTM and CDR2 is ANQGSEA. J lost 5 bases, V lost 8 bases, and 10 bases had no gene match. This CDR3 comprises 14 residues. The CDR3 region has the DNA TGCAGCTACGCCCGGGACAGGGCGGATCAGCCCCAGCATTTT. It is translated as CSYARDRADQPQHF.

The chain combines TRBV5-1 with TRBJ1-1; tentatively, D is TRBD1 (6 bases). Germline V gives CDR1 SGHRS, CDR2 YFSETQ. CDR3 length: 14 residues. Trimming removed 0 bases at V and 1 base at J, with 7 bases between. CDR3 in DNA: TGCGCCAGCAGCTTGGGACAGGAGAACACTGAAGCTTTCTTT. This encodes CASSLGQENTEAFF.

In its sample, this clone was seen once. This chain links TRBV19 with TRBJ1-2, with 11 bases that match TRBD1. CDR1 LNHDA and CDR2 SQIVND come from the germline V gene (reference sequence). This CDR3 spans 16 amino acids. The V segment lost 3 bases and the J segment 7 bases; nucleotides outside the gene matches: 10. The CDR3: CASSMRTGGAEGGYTF. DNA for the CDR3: TGTGCCAGTAGTATGAGGACAGGGGGCGCGGAGGGTGGCTACACCTTC.

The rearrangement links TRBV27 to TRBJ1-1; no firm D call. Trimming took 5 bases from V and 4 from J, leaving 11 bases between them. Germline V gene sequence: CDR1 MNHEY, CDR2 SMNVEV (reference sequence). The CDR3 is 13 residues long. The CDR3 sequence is CASSPGRVTEAFF. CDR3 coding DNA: TGTGCCAGCAGTCCCGGGAGGGTCACTGAAGCTTTCTTT.

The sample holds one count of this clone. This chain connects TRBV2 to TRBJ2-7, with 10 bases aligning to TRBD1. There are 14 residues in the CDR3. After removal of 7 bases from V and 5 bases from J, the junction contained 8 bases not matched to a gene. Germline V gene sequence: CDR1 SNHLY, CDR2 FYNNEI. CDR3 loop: CASKLGTGEDEQYF. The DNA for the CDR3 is TGTGCCAGCAAACTGGGGACAGGGGAAGACGAGCAGTACTTC.

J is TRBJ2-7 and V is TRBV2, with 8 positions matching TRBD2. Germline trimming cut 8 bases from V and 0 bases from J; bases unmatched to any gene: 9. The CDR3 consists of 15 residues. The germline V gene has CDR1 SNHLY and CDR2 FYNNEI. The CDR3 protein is CASGVPSGSSYEQYF. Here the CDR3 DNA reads TGTGCCAGCGGGGTCCCAAGCGGGAGCTCCTACGAGCAGTACTTC.

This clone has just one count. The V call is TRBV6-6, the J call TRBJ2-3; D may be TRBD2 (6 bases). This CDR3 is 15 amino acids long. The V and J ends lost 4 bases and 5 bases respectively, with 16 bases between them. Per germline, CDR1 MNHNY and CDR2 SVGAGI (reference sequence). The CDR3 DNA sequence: TGTGCCAGCAGTTGGGGTGGCGGGAACCTAGATACGCAGTATTTT. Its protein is CASSWGGGNLDTQYF.